Below, 6 T cell receptor beta chains from the same sample are listed, as sequenced in a study of shared clonotypes between healthy human individuals. This table comes from immunoSEQ multiplex PCR, and its TCRdb copy is limited to in-frame clones, with some not included. The sample yields under 2,000,000 clones, approximately 95% seen once. CD45RO-negative, CCR7-positively selected cells formed the naive CD8 fraction, excluding terminally differentiated effector memory CD45RA+ cells. Sequencing used naive CD8+ T cells sorted from blood. The source is a man younger than 35 in good health.

This rearrangement joins TRBV4-1 to TRBJ2-5; a weak D match, TRBD2 (5 bases). This CDR3 comprises 14 residues. Looked up from germline, CDR1 is MGHRA and CDR2 is YSYEKL. Trimming cost V 5 bases and J 4 bases, with 14 bases left between them. The DNA of the CDR3 is TGCGCCAGCAGCGTACTGGACGGAGGAGAGACCCAGTACTTC. This sequence encodes CASSVLDGGETQYF.

J is TRBJ2-7 and V is TRBV5-1; 8 bases match TRBD2. This CDR3 has 15 amino acids. The V segment lost 2 bases and the J segment 3 bases; nucleotides outside the gene matches: 7. The germline gives CDR1 SGHRS, CDR2 YFSETQ. The CDR3, as DNA: TGCGCCAGCAGCTTCGGGGGGGCCTCTTACTACGAGCAGTACTTC. Encoded protein: CASSFGGASYYEQYF.

The CDR3 coding sequence is TGCGCCAGCAGGATGACAGGGAACACTGAAGCTTTCTTT. This translates into CASRMTGNTEAFF. The V gene is TRBV10-2, the J gene TRBJ1-1; D may be TRBD1 (6 bases). Germline V CDR1 and CDR2: WSHSY, SAAADI. The germline V and J ends were trimmed by 6 bases and 1 base, with 9 bases remaining between them. The CDR3 is made up of 13 amino acids.

J is TRBJ2-3 and V is TRBV9; possibly TRBD2 for D (6 bases). Trimming stripped 3 bases from V and 4 bases from J, with 15 bases between. Germline-derived CDR1 and CDR2 are SGDLS and YYNGEE. This CDR3 has 15 residues. The CDR3 region has the DNA TGTGCCAGCAGCGAGTGGGGGAGGACCCCAGATACGCAGTATTTT. It is translated as CASSEWGRTPDTQYF.

This chain links TRBV30 with TRBJ2-5; 11 positions agree with TRBD1. Germline values: CDR1 GTSNPN, CDR2 SVGIG (reference sequence). V was pared by 4 bases and J by 0 bases, with 4 bases of the junction left unmatched. This CDR3 is 15 amino acids long. CDR3 residues: CAWNRDRGDQETQYF. DNA of the CDR3: TGTGCCTGGAACCGGGACAGGGGGGACCAAGAGACCCAGTACTTC.

The chain is built from TRBV27 and TRBJ1-6; 7 nucleotides match TRBD1. V was pared by 6 bases and J by 6 bases, with 2 bases of the junction left unmatched. CDR1 and CDR2 (germline): MNHEY, SMNVEV (reference sequence). The CDR3 runs 13 residues. Here the CDR3 DNA reads TGTGCCAGCAGCGGGACAGTTAATTCACCCCTCCACTTT. This sequence encodes CASSGTVNSPLHF.